Shown below are 14 T cell receptor beta chains from a single sample sequenced in a study of liver allograft versus peripheral blood T cells. Across the study: Within transplanted livers, the T cell receptor repertoires were examined and compared against the repertoires present in the peripheral blood of liver transplant recipients.

MiXCR was run by TCRdb on the reads, yielding one entry per CDR3 protein. The table lists several thousand distinct CDR3 sequences, 16% of them singletons. Every receptor here comes from a human patient who had a liver transplant. The graft donor may be the source of some T cells.

This clonotype was found many times. CDR3 residues: CSVGPNTEAFF. CDR3 nucleotide sequence: TGCAGCGTGGGACCGAACACTGAAGCTTTCTTT. The chain uses TRBV29-1 and TRBJ1-1, with D possibly being TRBD1 (5 bases). V lost 6 bases to trimming and J lost 1 base, with 6 bases between them. From germline, CDR1 is SQVTM and CDR2 ANQGSEA. The CDR3 covers 11 residues.

This chain uses TRBV5-4 with TRBJ1-1; 9 nucleotides line up with TRBD1. Unmatched junction bases numbered 6, after V lost 4 bases and J lost 2 bases. CDR1 and CDR2 (germline): SGHNT, YYREEE (reference sequence). The CDR3 contains 15 residues. DNA of the CDR3: TGTGCCAGCAGCCGGGGACAGGGACTAAACACTGAAGCTTTCTTT. As protein: CASSRGQGLNTEAFF.

In this sample, this clonotype turned up many times. This chain uses TRBV27 with TRBJ1-2, with a weak D call TRBD1 (5 bases). CDR3 length: 15 residues. Germline CDR1 and CDR2: MNHEY and SMNVEV (reference sequence). V was pared by 3 bases and J by 7 bases, with 18 bases between. For the CDR3, the DNA is TGTGCCAGCAGTTTTTTGGGAACCAGGGTTCCTGGCTACACCTTC. Translated, it gives CASSFLGTRVPGYTF.

This clonotype has more than one count but fewer than ten. The chain links TRBV12-3 or TRBV12-4 to TRBJ2-1; 7 bases are a match to TRBD2. The CDR3 loop spans 12 amino acids. V dropped 6 bases and J dropped 11; count of bases not matched to a gene: 7. The CDR3 DNA follows: TGTGCCAGCAGGTTTGGGGACTACAAGCAGTTCTTC. Translated, it gives CASRFGDYKQFF.

This clonotype was seen at least ten times. The genes are TRBV6-5 and TRBJ2-7, with no clear D. Trimming shortened V by 0 bases and J by 6 bases, and 3 bases separated the two germline ends. The CDR3 loop spans 11 amino acids. The germline V gene encodes CDR1 MNHEY and CDR2 SVGAGI. Here the CDR3 reads CASSYSTEQYF. The CDR3 DNA reads as TGTGCCAGCAGTTACTCGACCGAGCAGTACTTC.

This clonotype was detected many times. This rearrangement joins TRBV6-6 to TRBJ1-1; D is perhaps TRBD1 (5 bases). The CDR3 is 12 amino acids. Trimming stripped 7 bases from V and 3 bases from J, with 9 bases between. Looked up from germline, CDR1 is MNHNY and CDR2 is SVGAGI (reference sequence). The chain's CDR3 is CASTQGYTEAFF. DNA of the CDR3: TGTGCCAGCACCCAGGGTTACACTGAAGCTTTCTTT.

Regarding this clonotype: This may be a read error: a much more frequent sequence differs by one nucleotide. V is TRBV27 and J is TRBJ2-4; D assignment may be TRBD1 or TRBD2 (6 bases each). Between the trimmed V and J ends, which lost 3 bases and 0 bases, there was a span of 12 bases. The CDR3 covers 16 residues. Germline-derived CDR1 and CDR2 are MNHEY and SMNVEV (reference sequence). CDR3 DNA: TGTGCCAGCAGTTTTGAGGGGGGTCTAGCCAAAAACATTCAGTACTTC. It specifies CASSFEGGLAKNIQYF.

This clonotype occurred a few times. The chain has TRBV20-1 and TRBJ2-3; no clear D. The CDR3 is made up of 11 amino acids. Germline V lookup: CDR1 DFQATT, CDR2 SNEGSKA (reference sequence). V lost 7 bases and J 5 bases, leaving 10 bases between the germline ends. CDR3 DNA sequence: TGCAGTGTGATTGATGGAGATACGCAGTATTTT. Residues: CSVIDGDTQYF.

This clonotype was counted many times. CDR3 amino acids: CASSLAGLETQYF. CDR3 DNA sequence: TGTGCCAGCAGCTTAGCAGGGTTAGAGACCCAGTACTTC. The chain combines TRBV7-9 with TRBJ2-5; D call uncertain. The CDR3 is 13 amino acids. Trimming cost V 0 bases and J 4 bases, with 6 bases left between them. Germline V gives CDR1 SEHNR, CDR2 FQNEAQ (reference sequence).

The rearrangement joins TRBV28 to TRBJ2-5; D might be TRBD1 (6 bases). With 5 bases removed from V and 3 bases from J, the gap between germline ends came to 10 bases. The germline V gene encodes CDR1 MDHEN and CDR2 SYDVKM. This CDR3 has 13 residues. The CDR3 here is CASSQGIEETQYF. The CDR3 bases are TGTGCCAGCAGTCAGGGGATTGAAGAGACCCAGTACTTC. The whole variable domain, remainder taken from reference TRBV28 and TRBJ2-5, is DVKVTQSSRYLVKRTGEKVFLECVQDMDHENMFWYRQDPGLGLRLIYFSYDVKMKEKGDIPEGYSVSREKKERFSLILESASTNQTSMYLCASSQGIEETQYFGPGTRLLVL.

This clonotype is medium-sized in the sample. The genes are TRBV6-5 and TRBJ1-2; a weak D match, TRBD1 (5 bases). The CDR3 runs 13 residues. CDR1 MNHEY and CDR2 SVGAGI come from the germline V gene. Trimming took 7 bases from V and 8 from J, leaving 17 bases between them. Here the CDR3 DNA reads TGTGCCAGCACCCCCTTGGGGGGTAGCGGCTACACCTTC. The encoded protein is CASTPLGGSGYTF.

This chain connects TRBV30 to TRBJ1-1; D is unclear. In germline, CDR1 is GTSNPN, CDR2 SVGIG (reference sequence). The CDR3 runs to 13 residues. Trimming stripped 0 bases from V and 6 bases from J, with 11 bases between. This chain's CDR3 is CAWSVVPTSEAFF. CDR3 sequence (DNA): TGTGCCTGGAGTGTAGTGCCGACCTCTGAAGCTTTCTTT.

This clonotype was found many times. The genes are TRBV6-5 and TRBJ2-1; 10 bases are shared with TRBD2. Germline-derived CDR1 and CDR2 are MNHEY and SVGAGI. The CDR3 spans 15 residues. The ends lost 4 bases at V and 8 bases at J; junction bases unmatched: 8. Here the CDR3 DNA reads TGTGCCAGCAGTTCGTTAGCGGGGGGCTGGGATGAGCAGTTCTTC. This translates into CASSSLAGGWDEQFF.

In regard to this clonotype: This clone may be a read error of a much larger clone one base away. The J gene is TRBJ1-5, the V gene TRBV27; D might be TRBD1 (5 bases). The CDR3 spans 16 residues. Germline CDR1 MNHEY, CDR2 SMNVEV (reference sequence). DNA of the CDR3: TGTACCAGCAGCCCCCTTCGGTCAGGGAGCGATCAGCCCCAGCATTTT. It encodes CTSSPLRSGSDQPQHF.